This TCR beta chain is from a study of T cells in Graves' hyperthyroidism and ophthalmopathy. The wider study: Peripheral blood collection took place at initial diagnosis, before any treatment.

The diagnostic basis comprised clinical symptoms, serum thyroxine and TRAb, thyroid ultrasound and orbital computed tomography. With V trimmed by 4 bases and J by 6 bases, 10 bases remained unmatched. This CDR3 has 16 amino acids. Amplification targeted TCR beta CDR3 regions from RNA transcripts. With the HTBI primer set, the TCR CDR3 went through a first round of RT-PCR. Each CDR3 protein is one row after TCRdb ran MiXCR on the multiplex PCR reads. The sample includes hundreds of thousands of distinct CDR3 sequences, around a quarter of them seen just once. This clonotype was counted at least ten times. Antigen unknown. A much larger clonotype is one base distant, so this may be a read error. No conserved phenylalanine or tryptophan is present at the end of the CDR3, so a read error is the likely explanation. Whole-study results and caveats: Ophthalmopathy was model-predicted a median roughly 6.5 months pre-onset. Researchers found most expanded thyroid clonotypes above 0.001 in blood as well.

The rearrangement uses TRBV12-3 or TRBV12-4 and TRBJ1-1, with TRBD1 identical over 11 bases. Material for sequencing was blood. The receptor was derived from a woman aged 30 to 39 with Graves' ophthalmopathy. In nucleotides, the CDR3 is TGTGCCAGCAGTTGGGGGACAGGGGGTATTTTCTCTGAAGCTTTCCTT. It codes for CASSWGTGGIFSEAFL.